Given below is one TCR beta chain in context. Its antigen is currently unknown. The TCR beta cDNA libraries carried unique molecular identifiers. The source material, 1 to 10 million T cells, gave rise to 510,000 or so cDNA molecules. In TCRdb, the PCR reads were re-called with MiXCR into one record per CDR3 protein. The repertoire has a few hundred thousand distinct CDR3 sequences, roughly 36% of them found once; the top ten carry under 15%. Germline V gene lookup returns CDR1 SGHAT and CDR2 FQNNGV. This CDR3 has 13 amino acids. V was pared by 0 bases and J by 4 bases, with 6 bases between. This entry belongs to a study of post-analysis software for immune sequencing data. Study-wide context: Relapsing-remitting, secondary progressive and progressive-relapsing multiple sclerosis courses were included. Study-wide results and limits: In multiple sclerosis, normalized Chao1 diversity was significantly below that of controls. Included in a set of roughly 5 TRBV segments more frequent in patients than controls were TRBV5-6, TRBV5-1 and TRBV20-1.

This chain uses TRBV11-2 with TRBJ1-2; D gene unclear. The sequenced material came from blood. The TCR comes from a girl aged 5-17 years with multiple sclerosis. DNA of the CDR3: TGTGCCAGCAGCTTAGACCAAATCTATGGCTACACCTTC. It codes for CASSLDQIYGYTF.